One sample yielded the 25 T cell receptor beta chains listed below, sequenced in a study of blood T cell repertoires in COVID-19. Repertoires were generated with immunoSEQ multiplex PCR, while TCRdb's copy carries only in-frame clones and drops some. The repertoire consists of approximately 290,000 clones, with approximately 91% occurring once and the leading ten covering over 2%. Sequenced material: peripheral blood. The receptor set was obtained from a woman aged 30 to 39 with COVID-19, enrolled during active disease.

The CDR3 sequence is CASSWTGGDEQFF. DNA of the CDR3: TGTGCCAGCAGCTGGACTGGGGGGGATGAGCAGTTCTTC. This chain uses TRBV7-9 with TRBJ2-1, with TRBD2 matching 7 bases. Looked up from germline, CDR1 is SEHNR and CDR2 is FQNEAQ (reference sequence). This CDR3 is built from 13 residues. The V and J ends lost 4 bases and 8 bases, in that order; junction bases with no gene match: 5.

The genes are TRBV10-3 and TRBJ1-5; D is undetermined. Trimming stripped 0 bases from V and 6 bases from J, with 6 bases between. The CDR3 covers 13 residues. The V gene's germline CDR1 is ENHRY and CDR2 SYGVKD. The CDR3 sequence is CAISESHSQPQHF. Written as DNA, the CDR3 is TGTGCCATCAGTGAGTCGCACAGTCAGCCCCAGCATTTT.

The chain couples TRBV24-1 to TRBJ2-2, with 7 bases matching TRBD2. Germline CDR1 and CDR2: KGHDR and SFDVKD. Trimming took 9 bases from V and 7 from J; bases not matched to a gene: 13. This CDR3 has 15 amino acids. CDR3 sequence: CATDGMGEGNGELFF. CDR3 DNA: TGTGCCACCGATGGAATGGGGGAGGGTAACGGGGAGCTGTTTTTT.

This chain links TRBV30 with TRBJ1-5; D perhaps matches TRBD1 (5 bases). This CDR3 is 17 amino acids long. Germline CDR1 is GTSNPN and CDR2 is SVGIG (reference sequence). The ends were cut back, 0 bases at V and 0 bases at J, with 15 bases in the middle. The CDR3 DNA sequence: TGTGCCTGGAGTGTGGGGCGGGGGATTCATAGCAATCAGCCCCAGCATTTT. It translates to CAWSVGRGIHSNQPQHF.

This clone has a handful of counts. The chain is built from TRBV3-1 (or the pseudogene TRBV3-2) and TRBJ2-6, with D unclear. The CDR3 has 15 amino acids. V was pared by 2 bases and J by 4 bases, with 9 bases between. The germline CDR1 and CDR2 sequences are LGHDT and YNNKEL (reference sequence). CDR3 protein: CASSQNPSGANVLTF. CDR3 nucleotides: TGTGCCAGCAGCCAAAATCCCTCGGGGGCCAACGTCCTGACTTTC.

This sequence joins TRBV7-2 and TRBJ2-3; TRBD2 might be the D (6 bases). The CDR3 consists of 16 residues. CDR1 is SGHTA and CDR2 is FQGNSA in the germline V gene. V shed 2 bases and J shed 2 bases, with 14 bases lying between them. CDR3 sequence (DNA): TGTGCCAGCAGCTTATGGCAGCGGGCCCCCACAGATACGCAGTATTTT. This gives the protein CASSLWQRAPTDTQYF.

The gene calls are TRBV7-8 and TRBJ2-7, with 7 positions matching TRBD1. CDR1 is SGHVS and CDR2 is FQNEAQ in the germline V gene. V lost 4 bases to trimming and J lost 5 bases; unmatched junction nucleotides: 8. The CDR3 has 14 amino acids. CDR3: CASSWGQIFHEQYF. As DNA, the CDR3 is TGTGCCAGCAGCTGGGGACAGATTTTCCACGAGCAGTACTTC.

The rearrangement joins TRBV16 to TRBJ1-1; D is perhaps TRBD1 (6 bases). Germline CDR1 KGHSY, CDR2 FQNENV. CDR3 size: 16 residues. Trimming cost V 0 bases and J 6 bases, with 17 bases left between them. CDR3 bases: TGTGCCAGCAGCCAATCCTCTAAAGGGGGTACGGCTGAAGCTTTCTTT. Residues: CASSQSSKGGTAEAFF.

V and J are TRBV9 and TRBJ1-3; 11 positions agree with TRBD1. Germline V gene data show CDR1 as SGDLS and CDR2 as YYNGEE. CDR3 length: 17 residues. The V and J ends lost 4 bases and 3 bases, in that order; junction bases with no gene match: 9. The DNA of the CDR3 is TGTGCCAGCAGCCTCCAAGGACAGGGGGCACTTGGAAACACCATATATTTT. Its protein product is CASSLQGQGALGNTIYF. Supplemented by reference TRBV9 and TRBJ1-3, the full variable domain reads DSGVTQTPKHLITATGQRVTLRCSPRSGDLSVYWYQQSLDQGLQFLIQYYNGEERAKGNILERFSAQQFPDLHSELNLSSLELGDSALYFCASSLQGQGALGNTIYFGEGSWLTVV.

The J gene is TRBJ1-5, the V gene TRBV27, with D possibly matching TRBD1 (5 bases). The CDR3 spans 16 residues. CDR1 is MNHEY, CDR2 SMNVEV, per germline (reference sequence). V lost 4 bases and J lost 0, with 13 bases in between. CDR3 nucleotides: TGTGCCAGCAGTTCAACAGGAGACCATAGCAATCAGCCCCAGCATTTT. Translated: CASSSTGDHSNQPQHF.

The chain carries TRBV10-2 and TRBJ2-2; 7 bases are shared with TRBD2. V was clipped by 2 bases and J by 3 bases; unmatched bases: 6. The CDR3 length is 16 residues. Germline CDR1 WSHSY, CDR2 SAAADI. CDR3 loop: CASSEPGGRDTGELFF. CDR3 nucleotides: TGCGCCAGCAGTGAGCCCGGCGGGAGAGACACCGGGGAGCTGTTTTTT.

The chain combines TRBV7-2 with TRBJ2-7; 9 bases are a match to TRBD2. Germline V gene lookup returns CDR1 SGHTA and CDR2 FQGNSA. The trim removed 0 bases at V and 6 bases at J, leaving 6 bases unmatched. This CDR3 region has 15 residues. In DNA, the CDR3 is TGTGCCAGCAGCTTAGCGAGTAGCGGGAGCATCGAGCAGTACTTC. This sequence encodes CASSLASSGSIEQYF.

This rearrangement joins TRBV5-1 to TRBJ1-1; no reliable D call. The CDR3 totals 15 residues. Germline V gene lookup returns CDR1 SGHRS and CDR2 YFSETQ. Trimming removed 0 bases at V and 4 bases at J, with 13 bases between. CDR3 loop: CASSLGEIRATEAFF. CDR3 nucleotides: TGCGCCAGCAGCTTGGGGGAGATACGAGCCACTGAAGCTTTCTTT.

The V and J genes are TRBV10-1 and TRBJ2-1, with TRBD2 identical over 9 bases. V was clipped by 2 bases and J by 4 bases; unmatched bases: 3. CDR1 and CDR2 from the germline V gene are WNHNN and SYGVQD (reference sequence). The CDR3 is 15 residues long. CDR3 DNA: TGCGCCAGCAGTGAGGCTAGCGGGACGTACAATGAGCAGTTCTTC. Amino acid sequence: CASSEASGTYNEQFF.

The rearrangement joins TRBV19 to TRBJ2-2, with D maybe TRBD2 (6 bases). Trimming shortened V by 5 bases and J by 7 bases, and 23 bases separated the two germline ends. This CDR3 spans 17 amino acids. CDR1 LNHDA and CDR2 SQIVND come from the germline V gene (reference sequence). CDR3 region: CASSLPRRPGSHGELFF. The CDR3 DNA sequence: TGTGCCAGTAGTCTTCCCCGGCGGCCCGGGAGTCACGGGGAGCTGTTTTTT.

This chain connects TRBV27 to TRBJ2-1; tentatively, D is TRBD2 (7 bases). V was clipped by 0 bases and J by 3 bases, with 12 bases between them. Germline V CDR1 and CDR2: MNHEY, SMNVEV (reference sequence). CDR3 length: 16 residues. In DNA form, the CDR3 reads TGTGCCAGCAGTTTATCAGGGGGGGGACTCTACAATGAGCAGTTCTTC. Its protein is CASSLSGGGLYNEQFF.

The rearrangement joins TRBV6-4 to TRBJ1-3; 10 bases line up with TRBD1. The V segment lost 6 bases and the J segment 4 bases; nucleotides outside the gene matches: 9. The CDR3 consists of 16 residues. Germline V CDR1 and CDR2: MRHNA, SNTAGT. CDR3 coding DNA: TGTGCCAGCAGGACCGGACAGGGGGTAGGCGGAAACACCATATATTTT. Translated: CASRTGQGVGGNTIYF.

The gene calls are TRBV10-3 and TRBJ1-5, with a weak D call TRBD1 (5 bases). V dropped 3 bases and J dropped 3 bases, with 15 bases sitting between them. The germline V gene has CDR1 ENHRY and CDR2 SYGVKD. The CDR3 sequence is 16 residues long. CDR3 DNA: TGTGCCATCAGTGAATCTGGAACAGGTAACAATCAGCCCCAGCATTTT. The encoded protein is CAISESGTGNNQPQHF.

The J gene is TRBJ2-2, the V gene TRBV7-3; TRBD2 agrees at 7 bases. With V trimmed by 5 bases and J by 4 bases, 19 bases remained unmatched. This CDR3 spans 19 amino acids. CDR1 SGHTA and CDR2 FQGTGA come from the germline V gene. CDR3 in DNA: TGTGCCAGCAGCCCCGGGAGGCTTCCCATTGTAGCGGCCACCGGGGAGCTGTTTTTT. It is translated as CASSPGRLPIVAATGELFF.

The CDR3 region has the DNA TGTGCCAGCAGTTCCTCGCGGACAGTGGACGGCTACACCTTC. Its protein is CASSSSRTVDGYTF. The chain joins TRBV28 to TRBJ1-2; a possible D gene is TRBD1 (6 bases). The CDR3 spans 14 residues. Germline CDR1 MDHEN, CDR2 SYDVKM. V was pared by 4 bases and J by 8 bases, with 17 bases between.

This chain connects TRBV5-5 to TRBJ2-5; D uncertain. The germline V gene has CDR1 SGHKS and CDR2 YYEKEE (reference sequence). This CDR3 is built from 14 residues. The V end was cut by 0 bases, the J end by 5 bases, with 11 bases between. CDR3 coding DNA: TGTGCCAGCAGCTTGGTTGGGTTCGGGGAGACCCAGTACTTC. It specifies CASSLVGFGETQYF.

CDR3 sequence: CASSPQGYAGNTIYF. The CDR3 DNA sequence: TGTGCCAGCAGCCCCCAGGGGTACGCTGGAAACACCATATATTTT. The J gene is TRBJ1-3, the V gene TRBV7-2; possibly TRBD1 for D (6 bases). V was trimmed by 5 bases and J by 2 bases, leaving 13 bases between them. Germline V lookup: CDR1 SGHTA, CDR2 FQGNSA. The CDR3 totals 15 residues.

The chain recombines TRBV5-8 with TRBJ1-4; 7 nucleotides match TRBD1. Germline trimming cut 0 bases from V and 6 bases from J; bases unmatched to any gene: 2. Germline V CDR1 and CDR2: SGHTS, YDEGEE. This CDR3 comprises 14 residues. The chain's CDR3 is CASSLVGTDEKLFF. CDR3 coding DNA: TGTGCCAGCAGCTTGGTCGGGACAGATGAAAAACTGTTTTTT.

The chain links TRBV6-6 to TRBJ1-2; D remains ambiguous. The ends were cut back, 0 bases at V and 8 bases at J, with 13 bases in the middle. Germline loops: CDR1 MNHNY, CDR2 SVGAGI (reference sequence). This CDR3 comprises 14 residues. The CDR3 protein is CASSYSNVGSGYTF. In nucleotides, the CDR3 is TGTGCCAGCAGTTACTCGAATGTCGGGTCGGGCTACACCTTC.

This clone occurred once. The junction shows a germline mismatch at one end, possibly a read error. The chain is built from TRBV6-1 and TRBJ2-7; TRBD1 might be the D (6 bases). Germline V gene sequence: CDR1 MNHNS, CDR2 SASEGT. The CDR3 contains 12 residues. The CDR3 sequence: CASGETGLGQYF. As DNA, the CDR3 is TGTGCCAGCGGTGAAACAGGGTTAGGACAGTACTTC.